These 28 T cell receptor beta chains share one sample of origin, sequenced in a study of control samples from healthy donors and cancer patients. This table comes from immunoSEQ multiplex PCR, and its TCRdb copy is limited to in-frame clones, with some not included. In the table there are about 170,000 clones, about 90% of which are singletons. The sequenced material came from blood. The receptors were gathered from a woman in her thirties in good health.

V is TRBV29-1 and J is TRBJ1-2; perhaps TRBD1 as D (5 bases). The CDR3 is made up of 15 amino acids. Trimming removed 0 bases from V and 3 bases from J, with 14 bases in between. In germline, CDR1 is SQVTM, CDR2 ANQGSEA. CDR3 in DNA: TGCAGCGTTGAAGATCCGCGGGGCCCCTACTATGGCTACACCTTC. Translated: CSVEDPRGPYYGYTF.

CDR3 protein: CASSSIGLGLEETQYF. The CDR3 bases are TGTGCCAGCAGCTCCATCGGACTAGGGCTGGAAGAGACCCAGTACTTC. The chain carries TRBV11-1 and TRBJ2-5, with 7 bases identical to TRBD2. CDR1 is SGHAT, CDR2 FQDESV, per germline (reference sequence). Trimming cost V 4 bases and J 3 bases; bases outside gene matches: 11. The CDR3 has 16 amino acids.

This chain connects TRBV5-1 to TRBJ2-7, with D possibly TRBD1 on 6 matching bases. The V gene's germline CDR1 is SGHRS and CDR2 YFSETQ. V lost 10 bases and J 4 bases, leaving 24 bases between the germline ends. The CDR3 is 15 amino acids. The CDR3 reads CAPDPGRGGGYEQYF. The CDR3 coding sequence is TGCGCCCCAGACCCCGGGCGAGGGGGTGGTTACGAGCAGTACTTC.

The V and J genes are TRBV18 and TRBJ2-7; D uncertain. The CDR3 is 12 amino acids. The ends were cut back, 5 bases at V and 4 bases at J, with 9 bases in the middle. Germline V gene lookup returns CDR1 KGHSH and CDR2 LQKENI. The CDR3 protein is CASSDGRYEQYV. The CDR3 nucleotides read TGTGCCAGCTCAGATGGACGTTACGAGCAGTACGTC.

This clone has a single count. The CDR3 loop is CASSEDGGDTDTQYF. In DNA form, the CDR3 reads TGTGCCAGCAGTGAAGACGGGGGGGACACAGATACGCAGTATTTT. The chain joins TRBV2 to TRBJ2-3; 8 nucleotides align to TRBD2. This CDR3 has 15 amino acids. V lost 1 base, J lost 2 bases, and 2 bases stayed unmatched. Germline V gene data show CDR1 as SNHLY and CDR2 as FYNNEI.

The chain couples TRBV27 to TRBJ1-5; D call uncertain. The V and J ends lost 3 bases and 0 bases respectively, with 15 bases between them. Germline values: CDR1 MNHEY, CDR2 SMNVEV (reference sequence). This CDR3 is 17 amino acids long. CDR3 amino acids: CASSFWLRYSSNQPQHF. The CDR3 nucleotides read TGTGCCAGCAGTTTTTGGCTTAGATATTCTAGCAATCAGCCCCAGCATTTT.

The gene calls are TRBV6-5 and TRBJ2-6; D uncertain. The CDR3 spans 13 residues. Per the germline V gene, CDR1 is MNHEY and CDR2 is SVGAGI. The V and J ends lost 7 bases and 4 bases respectively, with 8 bases between them. CDR3 DNA sequence: TGTGCCAGCAAGATTTCCGGGGCCAACGTCCTGACTTTC. Protein sequence: CASKISGANVLTF.

The rearrangement links TRBV7-8 to TRBJ2-1; 11 bases are shared with TRBD2. Looked up from germline, CDR1 is SGHVS and CDR2 is FQNEAQ. CDR3 length equals 15 residues. J gave up 6 bases and V 5 bases, and 6 bases lay outside the gene matches. CDR3 bases: TGTGCCAGCAGCCGTACTAGCGGGAGAGGCAATGAGCAGTTCTTC. Translating gives CASSRTSGRGNEQFF.

V and J are TRBV6-1 and TRBJ2-5; 9 nucleotides line up with TRBD2. CDR1 is MNHNS and CDR2 is SASEGT in the germline V gene. Unmatched junction bases numbered 9, after V lost 1 base and J lost 3 bases. The CDR3 is 17 amino acids. The CDR3 DNA is TGTGCCAGCAGTGAAGAATTATGGCTAGCGGGAAAAGAGACCCAGTACTTC. Translation gives CASSEELWLAGKETQYF.

The V call is TRBV18, the J call TRBJ1-4, with TRBD1 matching 7 bases. Trimming at V came to 3 bases and at J to 6 bases, leaving 19 bases not matched to a gene. CDR3 size: 19 residues. The germline gives CDR1 KGHSH, CDR2 LQKENI. The CDR3 nucleotides are TGTGCCAGCTCACCGACCGGGACAGACCGCTTTAAATGGGATGAAAAACTGTTTTTT. It encodes CASSPTGTDRFKWDEKLFF.

V usage is TRBV6-2 or TRBV6-3 and J usage is TRBJ1-1, with D possibly being TRBD1 (5 bases). The CDR3 is made up of 15 amino acids. V lost 2 bases to trimming and J lost 4 bases, with 14 bases between them. Germline CDR1 is MNHEY and CDR2 is SVGEGT. CDR3 region: CASSYGIGATTEAFF. The CDR3, as DNA: TGTGCCAGCAGTTACGGTATCGGGGCGACCACTGAAGCTTTCTTT.

The V call is TRBV6-5, the J call TRBJ1-6; 9 bases agree with TRBD1. J lost 6 bases, V lost 4 bases, and 1 base had no gene match. The CDR3 totals 14 residues. CDR1 MNHEY and CDR2 SVGAGI come from the germline V gene. CDR3 in amino acids: CASSWDRVNSPLHF. The CDR3, as DNA: TGTGCCAGCAGTTGGGACAGGGTTAATTCACCCCTCCACTTT.

The chain carries TRBV7-8 and TRBJ2-7, with 10 nucleotides matching TRBD1. Per the germline V gene, CDR1 is SGHVS and CDR2 is FQNEAQ. This CDR3 spans 14 amino acids. Trimming removed 6 bases from V and 5 bases from J; junction bases left unmatched: 7. CDR3 bases: TGTGCCAGCAGTCGTAGACAGGGGGCCCACGAGCAGTACTTC. Translation: CASSRRQGAHEQYF.

V and J are TRBV5-6 and TRBJ1-2; D might be TRBD1 (5 bases). V lost 4 bases and J lost 5, with 18 bases in between. This CDR3 has 15 residues. The germline V gene encodes CDR1 SGHDT and CDR2 YYEEEE. For the CDR3, the DNA is TGTGCCAGCAGCCCATTAGGGGCAGGATTATATGGCTACACCTTC. It is translated as CASSPLGAGLYGYTF.

The rearrangement uses TRBV2 and TRBJ1-1; D is perhaps TRBD1 (5 bases). Trimming took 6 bases from V and 1 from J, leaving 12 bases between them. The length of the CDR3 is 14 residues. Germline V lookup: CDR1 SNHLY, CDR2 FYNNEI. CDR3 bases: TGTGCCAGCAGAAGGTCAGGGTGGAACACTGAAGCTTTCTTT. Amino acids: CASRRSGWNTEAFF.

This clone has a handful of counts. This chain connects TRBV6-4 to TRBJ2-2, with D unresolved. V was shortened by 2 bases and J by 1 base, with 5 bases between the two germline ends. The germline V gene has CDR1 MRHNA and CDR2 SNTAGT. The CDR3 is 14 amino acids. CDR3 region: CASSDDWNTGELFF. The CDR3 nucleotides read TGTGCCAGCAGTGACGACTGGAACACCGGGGAGCTGTTTTTT.

The chain combines TRBV28 with TRBJ1-2, with D maybe TRBD1 (6 bases). Germline loops: CDR1 MDHEN, CDR2 SYDVKM. The CDR3 has 12 residues. Trimming removed 5 bases from V and 8 bases from J, with 12 bases in between. CDR3 nucleotide sequence: TGTGCCAGCAGTCCACAGGGTGGGGGCTACACCTTC. It is translated as CASSPQGGGYTF.

This sequence joins TRBV30 and TRBJ2-3; maybe TRBD1 (6 bases). The CDR3 spans 13 residues. CDR1 GTSNPN and CDR2 SVGIG come from the germline V gene (reference sequence). The CDR3 DNA reads as TGTGCTCGCAGGGGACCCGCCACAGATACGCAGTATTTT. Its translation is CARRGPATDTQYF.

This chain links TRBV2 with TRBJ1-2, with a weak D call TRBD1 (5 bases). Germline V gives CDR1 SNHLY, CDR2 FYNNEI. V lost 4 bases, J lost 8 bases, and 14 bases lay in between. The CDR3 extends over 13 amino acids. CDR3 amino acids: CASSGTGTYGYTF. The CDR3 coding sequence is TGTGCCAGCAGTGGCACCGGGACGTACGGCTACACCTTC.

The CDR3 spells CASSQYSDYEQYF. Written as DNA, the CDR3 is TGCGCCAGCAGCCAATATAGTGACTACGAGCAGTACTTC. This chain connects TRBV4-1 to TRBJ2-7; no reliable D call. The V end lost 2 bases, the J end lost 3 bases, and 8 bases lay between the germline ends. The CDR3 loop spans 13 amino acids. From germline, CDR1 is MGHRA and CDR2 YSYEKL.

The V gene is TRBV14, the J gene TRBJ2-5, with D uncertain. CDR3 length: 13 residues. Trimming removed 4 bases from V and 2 bases from J, with 8 bases in between. Germline V CDR1 and CDR2: SGHDN, FVKESK. In nucleotides, the CDR3 is TGTGCCAGCAGCCTCCTGGGGCAAGAGACCCAGTACTTC. Translating gives CASSLLGQETQYF.

V is TRBV5-1 and J is TRBJ1-1; D is unresolved. Germline lookup yields CDR1 SGHRS and CDR2 YFSETQ. This CDR3 has 16 amino acids. Trimming left V 0 bases short and J 1 base short, with 13 bases between. CDR3 amino acids: CASSLDLVRENTEAFF. The CDR3 DNA reads TGCGCCAGCAGCTTGGATTTGGTCAGAGAGAACACTGAAGCTTTCTTT.

The chain links TRBV20-1 to TRBJ2-1; D remains ambiguous. Germline values: CDR1 DFQATT, CDR2 SNEGSKA (reference sequence). Trimming took 6 bases from V and 9 from J, leaving 9 bases between them. This CDR3 comprises 10 residues. The CDR3 spells CSAHLGEQFF. The DNA of the CDR3 is TGCAGTGCCCATCTGGGTGAGCAGTTCTTC.

Regarding this clone: The CDR3 carries no conserved terminal phenylalanine or tryptophan, so it likely arises from a read error. The DNA is left out, because the CDR3 cannot be placed on it with certainty; the CDR3 is given as TCRdb lists it. The gene calls are TRBV30 and TRBJ1-2; the table's D call, TRBD1, was not checked against the DNA. From germline, CDR1 is GTSNPN and CDR2 SVGIG (reference sequence). Ends included, the CDR3 has 12 residues. The CDR3 sequence is CAWSLDTGRTSL.

The chain combines TRBV24-1 with TRBJ2-1; TRBD2 aligns across 11 bases. Trimming cost V 0 bases and J 4 bases; bases outside gene matches: 1. The CDR3 is 16 amino acids. Germline CDR1 and CDR2: KGHDR and SFDVKD. CDR3 loop: CATSDLGTSGYNEQFF. In DNA, the CDR3 is TGTGCCACCAGTGATTTGGGGACTAGCGGATACAATGAGCAGTTCTTC.

CDR3 nucleotides: TGTGCCAGCAGCTTAGGGGGGGGGACCTACTACAATGAGCAGTTCTTC. This translates into CASSLGGGTYYNEQFF. The V call is TRBV7-2, the J call TRBJ2-1, with 7 bases lining up with TRBD2. After removal of 1 base from V and 3 bases from J, the junction contained 6 bases not matched to a gene. In germline, CDR1 is SGHTA, CDR2 FQGNSA. The CDR3 has 16 amino acids.

The rearrangement joins TRBV29-1 to TRBJ1-1, with 7 bases aligning to TRBD1. V lost 6 bases, J lost 1 base, and 5 bases stayed unmatched. Germline V gene data show CDR1 as SQVTM and CDR2 as ANQGSEA. The CDR3 contains 13 residues. CDR3 sequence reads: CSVPTGKNTEAFF. In nucleotides, the CDR3 is TGCAGCGTCCCGACAGGGAAGAACACTGAAGCTTTCTTT.

The chain recombines TRBV12-3 or TRBV12-4 with TRBJ2-7, with D perhaps matching TRBD1 or TRBD2 (5 bases each). The V gene lost 6 bases and the J gene lost 6 bases, with 15 bases spanning the gap. The CDR3 runs 13 residues. CDR3 sequence (DNA): TGTGCCAGCAGCCGAGGCCGGGACCGCGAGCAGTACGTC. Protein sequence: CASSRGRDREQYV.